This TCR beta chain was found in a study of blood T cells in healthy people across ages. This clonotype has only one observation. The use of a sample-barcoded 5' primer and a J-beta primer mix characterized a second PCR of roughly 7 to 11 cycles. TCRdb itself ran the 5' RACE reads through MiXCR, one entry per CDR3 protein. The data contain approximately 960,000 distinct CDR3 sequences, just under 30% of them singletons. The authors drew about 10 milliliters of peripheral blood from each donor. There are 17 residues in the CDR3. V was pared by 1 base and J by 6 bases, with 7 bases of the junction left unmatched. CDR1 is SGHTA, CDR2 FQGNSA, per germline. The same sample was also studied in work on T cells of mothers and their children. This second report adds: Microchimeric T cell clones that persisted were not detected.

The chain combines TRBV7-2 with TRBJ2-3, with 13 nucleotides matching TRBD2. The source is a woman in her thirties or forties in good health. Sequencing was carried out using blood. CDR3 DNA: TGTGCCAGCAGCTTAGGATGGACTAGCGGGGGACAGGATACGCAGTATTTT. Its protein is CASSLGWTSGGQDTQYF. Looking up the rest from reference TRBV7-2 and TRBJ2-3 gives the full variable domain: GAGVSQSPSNKVTEKGKDVELRCDPISGHTALYWYRQSLGQGLEFLIYFQGNSAPDKSGLPSDRFSAERTGGSVSTLTIQRTQQEDSAVYLCASSLGWTSGGQDTQYFGPGTRLTVL.